The 2 T cell receptor beta chains reported below all come from one sample, sequenced in a study of response to subunit inactivated influenza vaccine. TCRdb analysed the RT-PCR reads with MiXCR anew, one entry per CDR3 protein. The repertoire has hundreds of thousands of distinct CDR3 sequences, 12% to 15% of them found once; the top ten carry approximately 7.6%. This specimen consisted of PBMCs from blood, obtained around two weeks before vaccination. The receptors originated from a man aged 50-59 years who received an inactivated influenza vaccine.

The J gene is TRBJ2-5, the V gene TRBV7-2; D is undetermined. CDR3 length: 12 residues. In germline, CDR1 is SGHTA, CDR2 FQGNSA. V shed 8 bases and J shed 1 base, with 8 bases lying between them. The CDR3 is CASGSFQETQYF. CDR3 nucleotides: TGTGCCAGCGGTAGCTTCCAAGAGACCCAGTACTTC.

This clonotype was detected only a few times. This rearrangement joins TRBV20-1 to TRBJ1-2; possibly TRBD1 for D (5 bases). Germline V gene data show CDR1 as DFQATT and CDR2 as SNEGSKA (reference sequence). The CDR3 has 15 residues. Trimming cost V 3 bases and J 2 bases, with 16 bases left between them. The CDR3 coding sequence is TGCAGTGCTAGGGGGGGTATAGGCAGCAACTATGGCTACACCTTC. This codes for CSARGGIGSNYGYTF.